This entry features one TCR beta chain sequence. V lost 0 bases, J lost 11 bases, and 16 bases lay in between. Germline lookup yields CDR1 ENHRY and CDR2 SYGVKD. The CDR3 is 14 residues long. Using immunoSEQ multiplex PCR, the repertoire was profiled, and TCRdb retains in-frame clones only, with some absent. Of under 200,000 clones listed, roughly nine tenths were seen once; the top ten hold 0.68%. This sample is drawn from a study of control samples from healthy donors and cancer patients. This chain links TRBV10-3 with TRBJ1-2; possible D gene TRBD1, 6 bases. This TCR came from a woman under 40 in good health. The sample consisted of blood. DNA for the CDR3: TGTGCCATCAGTGAGTCGGGCAGGGGAGAATGGTACACCTTC. Its protein is CAISESGRGEWYTF.